This passage covers 21 T cell receptor beta chains from one sample sequenced in a study of neurological immune-mediated disorders (dated by TCRdb to about 2019). Preparation of the library involved 5' RACE. Reads for this sample came from an Illumina HiSeq 2500. The public reads were reanalyzed by TCRdb: fastp trimming at Q25, MiXCR alignment, in-frame beta chains only. When rows share a CDR3 protein, they turn into one entry using the most common DNA and genes. This sample has 35,000 to 50,000 distinct CDR3 sequences in its table, and 2% to 3% of those were observed once. Roughly 2.3% of the sample is in the top ten clones. The sequenced sample was PBMCs. These receptors originate from a man in his fifties with multiple sclerosis.

This clonotype was picked up many times. This rearrangement joins TRBV12-3 or TRBV12-4 to TRBJ2-6; D is ambiguous. Trimming took 5 bases from V and 0 from J, leaving 8 bases between them. This CDR3 spans 15 amino acids. CDR3 nucleotides: TGTGCCAGCAGTGTATCCTCCTCTGGGGCCAACGTCCTGACTTTC. Translating it yields CASSVSSSGANVLTF.

This clonotype was observed at least ten times. The rearrangement links TRBV7-2 to TRBJ1-5, with TRBD1 identical over 8 bases. This CDR3 contains 14 residues. The germline V gene has CDR1 SGHTA and CDR2 FQGNSA. V trimming: 7 bases; J trimming: 3 bases; junction bases outside the gene matches: 5. The CDR3 DNA is TGTGCCAGCACAGAGGGACAGGTCAATCAGCCCCAGCATTTT. This encodes CASTEGQVNQPQHF.

The table lists this clonotype with many counts. This chain links TRBV12-3 or TRBV12-4 with TRBJ1-1; D possibly corresponds to TRBD1 (5 bases). This CDR3 region has 14 residues. V dropped 7 bases and J dropped 3 bases, with 15 bases sitting between them. The DNA for the CDR3 is TGTGCCAGCACCAAACAGGAAATCCACACTGAAGCTTTCTTT. This translates into CASTKQEIHTEAFF.

This clonotype was found many times. J is TRBJ2-3 and V is TRBV20-1, with a weak D call TRBD1 (6 bases). This CDR3 spans 15 amino acids. Trimming stripped 0 bases from V and 5 bases from J, with 15 bases between. Germline CDR1 is DFQATT and CDR2 is SNEGSKA (reference sequence). In nucleotides, the CDR3 is TGCAGTGCTAGAGATAGCAGGGGCGTGGGAGATACGCAGTATTTT. Its protein product is CSARDSRGVGDTQYF.

This clonotype occurred many times. This chain uses TRBV9 with TRBJ2-1, with 7 bases identical to TRBD1. The CDR3 consists of 17 residues. The germline V gene has CDR1 SGDLS and CDR2 YYNGEE. J gave up 6 bases and V 3 bases, and 15 bases lay outside the gene matches. CDR3 coding DNA: TGTGCCAGCAGCGCAGCGAACCGGGACAGTATTCCCAATGAGCAGTTCTTC. Protein: CASSAANRDSIPNEQFF. Looking up the rest from reference TRBV9 and TRBJ2-1 gives the full variable domain: DSGVTQTPKHLITATGQRVTLRCSPRSGDLSVYWYQQSLDQGLQFLIQYYNGEERAKGNILERFSAQQFPDLHSELNLSSLELGDSALYFCASSAANRDSIPNEQFFGPGTRLTVL.

This clonotype has ten or more counts. The genes are TRBV20-1 and TRBJ2-1, with 8 bases identical to TRBD1. J lost 4 bases, V lost 2 bases, and 1 base had no gene match. Germline V gene lookup returns CDR1 DFQATT and CDR2 SNEGSKA (reference sequence). CDR3 length: 13 residues. CDR3: CSARQGAYNEQFF. The CDR3 DNA sequence: TGCAGTGCTAGACAGGGGGCATACAATGAGCAGTTCTTC.

There are many counts of this clonotype. The chain links TRBV29-1 to TRBJ2-7, with 8 bases aligning to TRBD1. The CDR3 runs to 12 residues. The germline CDR1 and CDR2 sequences are SQVTM and ANQGSEA. V lost 5 bases, J lost 6 bases, and 6 bases stayed unmatched. CDR3: CSVWTGMGEQYF. For the CDR3, the DNA is TGCAGCGTTTGGACAGGGATGGGCGAGCAGTACTTC.

Ten or more counts support this clonotype. The V call is TRBV20-1, the J call TRBJ1-1, with unresolved D. CDR1 is DFQATT, CDR2 SNEGSKA, per germline (reference sequence). The V and J ends lost 6 bases and 1 base respectively, with 12 bases between them. The CDR3 sequence is 13 residues long. The CDR3 region is CSALKGQNTEAFF. CDR3 nucleotides: TGCAGTGCACTCAAAGGGCAGAACACTGAAGCTTTCTTT.

The sample holds a few counts of this clonotype. One end of the junction does not line up with germline, which may come from a read error. The CDR3 bases are TGTGCCACCAGCAGAAAACAAGATCAGCCCCAGAATTTT. The encoded protein is CATSRKQDQPQNF. This chain uses TRBV15 with TRBJ1-5, with no clear D. The CDR3 consists of 13 residues. Germline V CDR1 and CDR2: LNHNV, YYDKDF (reference sequence).

The table lists this clonotype with many counts. The chain joins TRBV5-1 to TRBJ2-3; D assignment may be TRBD1 or TRBD2 (5 bases each). The CDR3 is 14 residues long. Germline CDR1 is SGHRS and CDR2 is YFSETQ. Trimming removed 0 bases from V and 2 bases from J, with 7 bases in between. CDR3 nucleotides: TGCGCCAGCAGCTTGGCGGGGCTCACAGATACGCAGTATTTT. Its translation is CASSLAGLTDTQYF.

This clonotype has at least ten counts. The V gene is TRBV20-1, the J gene TRBJ2-6, with D unresolved. The V gene lost 0 bases and the J gene lost 2 bases, with 2 bases spanning the gap. Per the germline V gene, CDR1 is DFQATT and CDR2 is SNEGSKA (reference sequence). The CDR3 covers 13 residues. The CDR3 sequence: CSARDPGANVLTF. CDR3 in DNA: TGCAGTGCTAGAGATCCTGGGGCCAACGTCCTGACTTTC.

In this sample, this clonotype turned up many times. The chain carries TRBV20-1 and TRBJ1-6, with D possibly being TRBD1 (5 bases). V was shortened by 1 base and J by 6 bases, with 13 bases between the two germline ends. The CDR3 has 15 residues. Germline V gene sequence: CDR1 DFQATT, CDR2 SNEGSKA (reference sequence). CDR3 sequence reads: CSARAAGSINSPLHF. CDR3 sequence (DNA): TGCAGTGCTAGAGCGGCAGGGTCTATTAATTCACCCCTCCACTTT.

In its sample, this clonotype was seen many times. This chain joins TRBV4-3 and TRBJ2-2; 7 bases are shared with TRBD1. Germline values: CDR1 LGHNA, CDR2 YSLEER. The CDR3 length is 15 residues. With 6 bases clipped from V and 3 bases from J, the junction kept 7 bases outside the gene matches. The CDR3 DNA sequence: TGCGCCAGCAGTCCACAGGGGTTCGACACCGGGGAGCTGTTTTTT. Translating it yields CASSPQGFDTGELFF.

This clonotype has a count of ten or more. The chain links TRBV20-1 to TRBJ1-6, with D perhaps TRBD1 (5 bases). The CDR3 length is 15 residues. With 2 bases removed from V and 0 bases from J, the gap between germline ends came to 8 bases. The germline gives CDR1 DFQATT, CDR2 SNEGSKA (reference sequence). The CDR3 bases are TGCAGTGCTAGACGACAGAGCTCCTATAATTCACCCCTCCACTTT. As protein: CSARRQSSYNSPLHF.

This chain connects TRBV27 to TRBJ1-5, with D possibly matching TRBD1 (6 bases). Germline values: CDR1 MNHEY, CDR2 SMNVEV (reference sequence). The CDR3 runs to 12 residues. The V and J ends lost 8 bases and 4 bases respectively, with 9 bases between them. The CDR3 reads CASGTKNQPQHF. CDR3 sequence (DNA): TGTGCCAGCGGGACAAAAAATCAGCCCCAGCATTTT.

At least ten counts were recorded for this clonotype. This chain connects TRBV20-1 to TRBJ2-1; possibly TRBD1 for D (6 bases). V was cut by 0 bases and J by 2 bases, with 11 bases left in between. This CDR3 is 15 amino acids long. Germline V lookup: CDR1 DFQATT, CDR2 SNEGSKA (reference sequence). The CDR3 reads CSARDPQGAYNEQFF. For the CDR3, the DNA is TGCAGTGCTAGAGATCCACAGGGCGCCTACAATGAGCAGTTCTTC.

DNA for the CDR3: TGCGCCAGCAGCTTGGTACCAGGGAGCTACAATGAGCAGTTCTTC. Its translation: CASSLVPGSYNEQFF. The rearrangement joins TRBV4-3 to TRBJ2-1, with D perhaps matching TRBD1 or TRBD2 (5 bases each). The CDR3 totals 15 residues. Germline V gene sequence: CDR1 LGHNA, CDR2 YSLEER. Trimming left V 5 bases short and J 3 bases short, with 14 bases between.

This clonotype was detected a few times. The rearrangement uses TRBV2 and TRBJ2-7; D ambiguous. The V end lost 0 bases, the J end lost 4 bases, and 10 bases lay between the germline ends. Germline CDR1 and CDR2: SNHLY and FYNNEI. The length of the CDR3 is 14 residues. CDR3 protein: CASSEALKGYEQYF. Here the CDR3 DNA reads TGTGCCAGCAGTGAAGCGCTAAAGGGTTACGAGCAGTACTTC.

This clonotype was seen ten or more times. J is TRBJ1-2 and V is TRBV3-1, with 11 bases aligning to TRBD1. This CDR3 spans 15 amino acids. V gave up 4 bases and J gave up 4 bases; unmatched junction bases: 5. CDR1 is LGHDT and CDR2 is YNNKEL in the germline V gene (reference sequence). CDR3 DNA: TGTGCCAGCAGCCGGACGGGACAGGGGGTCTATGGCTACACCTTC. Residues: CASSRTGQGVYGYTF.

This clonotype was detected ten times or more. The gene calls are TRBV4-1 and TRBJ1-2; D gene unclear. Trimming shortened V by 6 bases and J by 0 bases, and 14 bases separated the two germline ends. The CDR3 runs 15 residues. Germline lookup yields CDR1 MGHRA and CDR2 YSYEKL. This CDR3 reads CASSRTAKTNYGYTF. The CDR3 DNA follows: TGCGCCAGCAGTCGGACGGCGAAAACTAACTATGGCTACACCTTC.

There are many counts of this clonotype. The rearrangement uses TRBV9 and TRBJ2-3, with D possibly being TRBD2 (6 bases). Per the germline V gene, CDR1 is SGDLS and CDR2 is YYNGEE. The CDR3 consists of 15 residues. The V and J ends lost 0 bases and 1 base respectively, with 9 bases between them. CDR3 sequence (DNA): TGTGCCAGCAGCGTAGACGGGGGACGCACAGATACGCAGTATTTT. Amino acid sequence: CASSVDGGRTDTQYF.